The TCR beta chain under discussion was sequenced for a study of cytomegalovirus exposure and HLA in healthy donors. Regarding the study as a whole: Testing in vitro showed a few CMV-associated chains specific for CMV antigens.

The primer mix had 60 Vbeta and 13 Jbeta primers. Only in-frame clones appear in the TCRdb table, and some are missing; sequencing was by immunoSEQ multiplex PCR. The data show about 74,000 clones, and the top ten clones hold approximately 7.5%. For this clone: What it recognizes is unknown.

CDR1 is SGHVS, CDR2 FQNEAQ, per germline. The CDR3 is made up of 14 amino acids. Trimming pared 3 bases from V and 2 bases from J, leaving 8 bases between. The receptor was derived from a female donor in good health and CMV-seropositive. J is TRBJ2-1 and V is TRBV7-8; D gene ambiguous. Sequencing was done on a sample of PBMCs. The CDR3 coding sequence is TGTGCCAGCAGCTTCCTAGGAACCTACAATGAGCAGTTCTTC. Its protein is CASSFLGTYNEQFF. Supplemented by reference TRBV7-8 and TRBJ2-1, the full variable domain reads GAGVSQSPRYKVAKRGQDVALRCDPISGHVSLFWYQQALGQGPEFLTYFQNEAQLDKSGLPSDRFFAERPEGSVSTLKIQRTQQEDSAVYLCASSFLGTYNEQFFGPGTRLTVL.